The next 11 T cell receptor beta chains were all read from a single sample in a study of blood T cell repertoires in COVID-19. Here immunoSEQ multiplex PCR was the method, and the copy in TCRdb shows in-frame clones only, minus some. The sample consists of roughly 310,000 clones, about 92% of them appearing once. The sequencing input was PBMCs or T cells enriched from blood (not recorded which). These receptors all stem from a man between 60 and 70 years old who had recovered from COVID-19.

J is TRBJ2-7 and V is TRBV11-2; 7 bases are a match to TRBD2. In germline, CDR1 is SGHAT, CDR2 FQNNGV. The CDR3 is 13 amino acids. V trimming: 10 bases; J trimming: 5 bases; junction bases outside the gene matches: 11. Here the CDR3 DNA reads TGTGCCACCTCCTGGGGGGAGGGCAACGAGCAGTACTTC. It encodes CATSWGEGNEQYF.

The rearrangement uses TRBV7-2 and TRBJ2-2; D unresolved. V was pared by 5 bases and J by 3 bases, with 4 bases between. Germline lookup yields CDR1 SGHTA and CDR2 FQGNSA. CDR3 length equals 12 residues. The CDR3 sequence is CASSQYTGELFF. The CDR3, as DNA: TGTGCCAGCAGCCAATACACCGGGGAGCTGTTTTTT.

The CDR3 here is CASSQLYGTAYNEQFF. The CDR3 DNA reads TGCGCCAGCAGCCAGCTCTATGGGACAGCATACAATGAGCAGTTCTTC. The chain employs TRBV4-3 and TRBJ2-1, with 7 bases identical to TRBD1. Germline CDR1 LGHNA, CDR2 YSLEER. Germline trimming cut 3 bases from V and 4 bases from J; bases unmatched to any gene: 9. CDR3 size: 16 residues.

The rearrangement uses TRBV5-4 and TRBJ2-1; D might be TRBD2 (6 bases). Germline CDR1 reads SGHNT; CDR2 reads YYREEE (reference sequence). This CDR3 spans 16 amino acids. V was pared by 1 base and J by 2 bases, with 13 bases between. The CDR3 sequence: CASSLNSGLTYNEQFF. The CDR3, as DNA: TGTGCCAGCAGCTTGAACTCCGGACTAACCTACAATGAGCAGTTCTTC. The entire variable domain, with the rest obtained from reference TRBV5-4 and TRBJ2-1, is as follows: ETGVTQSPTHLIKTRGQQVTLRCSSQSGHNTVSWYQQALGQGPQFIFQYYREEENGRGNFPPRFSGLQFPNYSSELNVNALELDDSALYLCASSLNSGLTYNEQFFGPGTRLTVL.

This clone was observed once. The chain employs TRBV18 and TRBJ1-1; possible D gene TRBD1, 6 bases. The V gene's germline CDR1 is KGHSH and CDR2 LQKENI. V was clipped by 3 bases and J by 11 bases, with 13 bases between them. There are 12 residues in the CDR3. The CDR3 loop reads CASSPNREYAFF. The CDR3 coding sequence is TGTGCCAGCTCACCGAACAGGGAATATGCTTTCTTT.

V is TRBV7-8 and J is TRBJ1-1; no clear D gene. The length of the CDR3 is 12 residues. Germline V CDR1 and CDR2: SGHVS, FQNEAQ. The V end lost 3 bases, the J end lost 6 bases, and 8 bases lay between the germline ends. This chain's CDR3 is CASSLVAAEAFF. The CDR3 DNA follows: TGTGCCAGCAGCTTGGTGGCAGCTGAAGCTTTCTTT.

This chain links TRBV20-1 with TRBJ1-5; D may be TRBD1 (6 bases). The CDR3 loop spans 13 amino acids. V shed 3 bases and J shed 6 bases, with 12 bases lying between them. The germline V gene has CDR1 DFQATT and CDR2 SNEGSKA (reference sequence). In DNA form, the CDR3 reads TGCAGTGCTAGTCAGGGGACGGGTCAGCCCCAGCATTTT. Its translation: CSASQGTGQPQHF.

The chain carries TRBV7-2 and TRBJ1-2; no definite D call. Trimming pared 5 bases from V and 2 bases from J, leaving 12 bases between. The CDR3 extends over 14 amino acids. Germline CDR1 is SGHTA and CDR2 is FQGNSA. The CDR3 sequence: CASSDRHVNYGYTF. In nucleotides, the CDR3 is TGTGCCAGCAGCGACCGACATGTGAACTATGGCTACACCTTC.

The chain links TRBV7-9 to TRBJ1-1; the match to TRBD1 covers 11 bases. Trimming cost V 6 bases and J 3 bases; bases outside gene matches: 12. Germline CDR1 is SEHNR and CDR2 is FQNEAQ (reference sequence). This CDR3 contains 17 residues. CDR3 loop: CASRPAPGTGGDTEAFF. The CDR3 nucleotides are TGTGCCAGCAGGCCTGCTCCCGGGACAGGGGGGGACACTGAAGCTTTCTTT.

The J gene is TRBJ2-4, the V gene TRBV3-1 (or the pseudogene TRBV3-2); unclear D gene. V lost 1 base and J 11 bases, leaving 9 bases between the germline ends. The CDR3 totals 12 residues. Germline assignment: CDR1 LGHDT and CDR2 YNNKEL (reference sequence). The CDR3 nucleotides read TGTGCCAGCAGCCAAGGCGGAACTCTTCAGTACTTC. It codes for CASSQGGTLQYF.

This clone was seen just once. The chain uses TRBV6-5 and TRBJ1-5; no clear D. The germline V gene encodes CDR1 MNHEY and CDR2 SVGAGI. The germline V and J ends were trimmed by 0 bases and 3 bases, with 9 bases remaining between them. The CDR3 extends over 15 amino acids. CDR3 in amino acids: CASSYSAGYNQPQHF. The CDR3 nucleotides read TGTGCCAGCAGTTACTCGGCGGGATACAATCAGCCCCAGCATTTT.